This TCR beta chain stems from a study of immune evolution from preneoplasia to lung adenocarcinoma. Findings and caveats of the study: Clonality was highest in normal lung, lower in later-stage lesions apparently. KRAS-mutant nodules had the highest T cell clonality.

This clone was observed a single time. The antigen is undetermined. The CDR3 runs 13 residues. The V gene's germline CDR1 is MDHEN and CDR2 SYDVKM. V was pared by 2 bases and J by 7 bases, with 11 bases between. TCRdb keeps only in-frame clones here, not all; method: immunoSEQ multiplex PCR. The sample contains some 37,000 clones, roughly 68% of which appear only once. Sequencing was performed on FFPE invasive lung adenocarcinoma tissue. The rearrangement links TRBV28 to TRBJ1-2; the D is unclear. The clonotype was recovered from a person aged 55 to 75 with lung adenocarcinoma. The CDR3 here is CASSLGRWSGYTF. DNA of the CDR3: TGTGCCAGCAGTTTAGGGAGGTGGTCTGGCTACACCTTC.